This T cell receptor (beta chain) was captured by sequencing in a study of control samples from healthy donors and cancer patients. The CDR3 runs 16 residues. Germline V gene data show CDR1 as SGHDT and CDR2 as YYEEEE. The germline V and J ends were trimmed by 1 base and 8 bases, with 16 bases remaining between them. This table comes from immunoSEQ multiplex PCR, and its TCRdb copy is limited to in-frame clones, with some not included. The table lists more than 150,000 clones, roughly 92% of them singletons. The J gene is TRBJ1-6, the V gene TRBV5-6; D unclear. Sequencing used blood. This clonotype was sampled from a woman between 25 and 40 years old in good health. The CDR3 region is CASSLRSSGRYSPLHF. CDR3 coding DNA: TGTGCCAGCAGCTTGAGGAGTTCCGGCAGGTATTCACCCCTCCACTTT.